What follows are 15 T cell receptor beta chains derived from one specimen sequenced in a study of blood T cell repertoires in COVID-19. The repertoire was sequenced with immunoSEQ multiplex PCR; TCRdb's copy has only in-frame clones and lacks some. The data contain roughly 340,000 clones, roughly 89% of them singletons. The material sequenced was peripheral blood. Receptors were obtained from a woman aged 18-29 years who had recovered from COVID-19.

The chain carries TRBV21-1 and TRBJ2-7; the table's D call of TRBD1 was not tested on the DNA. TRBV21-1 is assigned pseudogene status. The CDR3 totals 15 residues. CDR3 coding DNA: TGTGCCAGCAGCTTCCGGGACAGCCGAGGGGCCGAGCAGTACGTC. It codes for CASSFRDSRGAEQYV.

V is TRBV18 and J is TRBJ1-2; D may be TRBD1 (6 bases). The length of the CDR3 is 14 residues. The V end was cut by 3 bases, the J end by 4 bases, with 12 bases between. Germline V gene lookup returns CDR1 KGHSH and CDR2 LQKENI. The CDR3 sequence is CASSPDSGSYGYTF. In nucleotides, the CDR3 is TGTGCCAGCTCACCGGACAGTGGGTCCTATGGCTACACCTTC.

This chain joins TRBV3-1 (or the pseudogene TRBV3-2) and TRBJ1-2; D ambiguous. The CDR3 runs to 15 residues. Trimming removed 1 base from V and 8 bases from J, with 17 bases in between. The germline V gene encodes CDR1 LGHDT and CDR2 YNNKEL (reference sequence). For the CDR3, the DNA is TGTGCCAGCAGCCAAGCCATAATGGCCTCCCGCGGCTACACCTTC. Amino acids: CASSQAIMASRGYTF.

This chain links TRBV10-1 with TRBJ2-1, with D possibly TRBD2 on 6 matching bases. The ends were cut back, 4 bases at V and 5 bases at J, with 15 bases in the middle. Germline CDR1 reads WNHNN; CDR2 reads SYGVQD (reference sequence). The CDR3 totals 15 residues. The CDR3 sequence is CASSVLRETHNEQFF. The CDR3 DNA reads as TGCGCCAGCAGTGTGTTACGGGAGACACACAATGAGCAGTTCTTC.

The chain is built from TRBV21-1 and TRBJ1-3. TRBV21-1 constitutes a pseudogene. This CDR3 is 15 amino acids long. CDR3 in amino acids: CASSKWGVCGNTIYF. The DNA for the CDR3 is TGTGCCAGCAGCAAATGGGGGGTATGTGGAAACACCATATATTTT.

The chain joins TRBV15 to TRBJ2-3, with unresolved D. CDR3 size: 14 residues. Germline CDR1 is LNHNV and CDR2 is YYDKDF (reference sequence). The germline V and J ends were trimmed by 4 bases and 3 bases, with 11 bases remaining between them. CDR3 sequence reads: CATSIGIGTDTQYF. CDR3 sequence (DNA): TGTGCCACCAGCATTGGAATCGGGACAGATACGCAGTATTTT.

In its sample, this clone was seen once. The rearrangement links TRBV21-1 to TRBJ2-7; TRBD1 reflects the table's D call only, with no check against the DNA. TRBV21-1 is designated a pseudogene. There are 16 residues in the CDR3. The CDR3 loop is CASSNLDRGYSYEQYV. CDR3 bases: TGTGCCAGCAGCAACCTAGACAGGGGCTACTCCTACGAGCAGTACGTC.

J is TRBJ1-2 and V is TRBV9; TRBD1 matches 9 bases. CDR1 SGDLS and CDR2 YYNGEE come from the germline V gene. The length of the CDR3 is 17 residues. Unmatched junction bases numbered 17, after V lost 3 bases and J lost 8 bases. This CDR3 reads CASSGWGQGSTGTGYTF. CDR3 bases: TGTGCCAGCAGCGGATGGGGACAGGGCTCTACGGGCACCGGCTACACCTTC.

This rearrangement joins TRBV2 to TRBJ1-2, with 7 bases fitting TRBD1. CDR1 is SNHLY, CDR2 FYNNEI, per germline. V trimming: 8 bases; J trimming: 8 bases; junction bases outside the gene matches: 14. This CDR3 contains 14 residues. The CDR3 loop is CASGPEGTGEGYTF. CDR3 nucleotides: TGTGCCAGCGGCCCTGAGGGAACAGGGGAAGGCTACACCTTC.

The chain has TRBV11-2 and TRBJ2-7, with 7 bases fitting TRBD1. The V gene end was trimmed by 5 bases and the J gene end by 3 bases; junction bases not matched to a gene: 4. From germline, CDR1 is SGHAT and CDR2 FQNNGV. This CDR3 is built from 13 residues. This CDR3 is CASSLGQLYEQYV. In nucleotides, the CDR3 is TGTGCCAGCAGCCTGGGACAGCTCTACGAGCAGTACGTC.

The chain employs TRBV7-2 and TRBJ1-1; D remains ambiguous. Germline V gene sequence: CDR1 SGHTA, CDR2 FQGNSA. V lost 1 base, J lost 4 bases, and 10 bases lay in between. The CDR3 runs to 14 residues. The chain's CDR3 is CASSLGRVRTEAFF. CDR3 nucleotide sequence: TGTGCCAGCAGCTTAGGGAGGGTTCGCACTGAAGCTTTCTTT.

The gene calls are TRBV6-1 and TRBJ2-3; 7 bases are shared with TRBD2. The CDR3 contains 18 residues. V trimming: 4 bases; J trimming: 2 bases; junction bases outside the gene matches: 15. Germline CDR1 MNHNS, CDR2 SASEGT. CDR3 nucleotides: TGTGCCAGCAGTGGCCGGGCTAGCGGTGAACAGTACACAGATACGCAGTATTTT. Translation: CASSGRASGEQYTDTQYF.

This chain links TRBV3-1 (or the pseudogene TRBV3-2) with TRBJ1-1; D gene uncertain. Trimming shortened V by 8 bases and J by 6 bases, and 16 bases separated the two germline ends. This CDR3 comprises 13 residues. The germline V gene has CDR1 LGHDT and CDR2 YNNKEL (reference sequence). CDR3 DNA sequence: TGTGCCAGCGGGTTCGGGGTTGGCGCTGAAGCTTTCTTT. This codes for CASGFGVGAEAFF.

This clone was observed once. J is TRBJ1-1 and V is TRBV6-5, with 7 bases that match TRBD1. CDR1 MNHEY and CDR2 SVGAGI come from the germline V gene. The V and J ends lost 11 bases and 3 bases, in that order; junction bases with no gene match: 9. CDR3 size: 13 residues. The CDR3 protein is CAASRQGDTEAFF. The CDR3 nucleotides are TGTGCCGCCTCACGTCAGGGGGACACTGAAGCTTTCTTT.

This sequence joins TRBV27 and TRBJ2-5; D is unresolved. Germline assignment: CDR1 MNHEY and CDR2 SMNVEV (reference sequence). The CDR3 spans 15 residues. The V gene lost 1 base and the J gene lost 5 bases, with 14 bases spanning the gap. The CDR3 loop is CASSLYPERKETQYF. CDR3 coding DNA: TGTGCCAGCAGTTTATACCCAGAAAGAAAGGAGACCCAGTACTTC.